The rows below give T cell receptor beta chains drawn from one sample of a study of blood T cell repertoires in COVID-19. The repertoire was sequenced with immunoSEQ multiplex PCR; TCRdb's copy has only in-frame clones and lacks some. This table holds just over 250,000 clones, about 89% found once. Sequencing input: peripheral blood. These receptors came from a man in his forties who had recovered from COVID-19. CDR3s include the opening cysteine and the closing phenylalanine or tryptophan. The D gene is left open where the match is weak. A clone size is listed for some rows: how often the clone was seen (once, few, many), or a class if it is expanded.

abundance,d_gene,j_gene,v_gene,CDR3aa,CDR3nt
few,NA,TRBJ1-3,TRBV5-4,CASSLGASSSGNTIYF,TGTGCCAGCAGCTTGGGGGCGTCGAGCTCTGGAAACACCATATATTTT
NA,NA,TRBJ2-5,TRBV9,CASSAGSSLEQETQYF,TGTGCCAGCAGCGCGGGGAGTAGCTTAGAGCAAGAGACCCAGTACTTC
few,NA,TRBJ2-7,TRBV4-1,CASSQELSDKGGEQYF,TGCGCCAGCAGCCAAGAGTTGAGCGACAAAGGGGGCGAGCAGTACTTC
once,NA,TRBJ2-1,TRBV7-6,CASSPNAIEQFF,TGTGCCAGCAGCCCGAACGCTATTGAGCAGTTCTTC
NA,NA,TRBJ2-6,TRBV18,CASSPREFGANVLTF,TGTGCCAGCTCACCACGGGAGTTTGGGGCCAACGTCCTGACTTTC
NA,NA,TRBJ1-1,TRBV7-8,CASSLGTSFNTEAFF,TGTGCCAGCAGCTTGGGGACAAGCTTTAACACTGAAGCTTTCTTT
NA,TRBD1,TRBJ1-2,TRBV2,CASSGGQGVGYTF,TGTGCCAGCAGTGGGGGACAGGGGGTTGGCTACACCTTC
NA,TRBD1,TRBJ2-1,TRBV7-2,CASSQMGQGEMEQFF,TGTGCCAGCAGCCAGATGGGACAGGGGGAGATGGAGCAGTTCTTC
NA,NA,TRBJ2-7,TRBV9,CASSAWETPTGEQYF,TGTGCCAGCAGTGCTTGGGAGACCCCTACGGGGGAGCAGTACTTC
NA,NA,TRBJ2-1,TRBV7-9,CASSWSAGGPYNEQFF,TGTGCCAGCAGCTGGTCTGCCGGGGGGCCCTACAATGAGCAGTTCTTC
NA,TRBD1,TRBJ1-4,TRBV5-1,CASSPGQTGEKLFF,TGCGCCAGCAGCCCGGGACAGACTGGCGAAAAACTGTTTTTT
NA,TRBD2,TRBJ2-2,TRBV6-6,CASTKSGRPGELFF,TGTGCCAGCACGAAGAGCGGGAGGCCCGGGGAGCTGTTTTTT
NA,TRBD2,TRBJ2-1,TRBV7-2,CASSPPGLAYNEQFF,TGTGCCAGCAGCCCACCGGGACTAGCCTACAATGAGCAGTTCTTC
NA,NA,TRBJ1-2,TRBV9,CASSVGASNYGYTF,TGTGCCAGCAGCGTAGGGGCTTCCAACTATGGCTACACCTTC
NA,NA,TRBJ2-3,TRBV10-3,CASGGGPTDTQYF,TGTGCCTCCGGCGGCGGCCCTACAGATACGCAGTATTTT
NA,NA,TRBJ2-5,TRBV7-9,CASSLIRRAWETQYF,TGTGCCAGCAGCTTAATTAGGAGGGCCTGGGAGACCCAGTACTTC
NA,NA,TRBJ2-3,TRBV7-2,CASSLAGDRDTQYF,TGTGCCAGCAGCTTAGCGGGAGATAGGGATACGCAGTATTTT
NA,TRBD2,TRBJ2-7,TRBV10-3,CAISGAIAGAEQYF,TGTGCCATCAGTGGGGCGATAGCGGGAGCCGAGCAGTACTTC
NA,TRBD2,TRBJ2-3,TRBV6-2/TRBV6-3,CASSPPTSGSTDTQYF,TGTGCCAGCAGTCCGCCTACTAGCGGGAGTACAGATACGCAGTATTTT
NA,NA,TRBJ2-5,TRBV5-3,CARSFTRGGETQYF,TGTGCCAGAAGCTTCACGCGGGGAGGAGAGACCCAGTACTTC
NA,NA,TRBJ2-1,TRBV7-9,CASSFFLSNEQFF,TGTGCCAGCAGCTTCTTTTTGAGCAATGAGCAGTTCTTC
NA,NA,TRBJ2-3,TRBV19,CASSSRTSQGNTQYF,TGTGCCAGTAGTTCCAGAACCTCACAGGGAAATACGCAGTATTTT
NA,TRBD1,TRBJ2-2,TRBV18,CASSPLRTGGVGWPSGELFF,TGTGCCAGCTCACCCCTCCGGACAGGGGGCGTCGGGTGGCCCTCCGGGGAGCTGTTTTTT
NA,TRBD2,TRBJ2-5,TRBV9,CASSGGGFQETQYF,TGTGCCAGCAGCGGCGGGGGGTTCCAAGAGACCCAGTACTTC
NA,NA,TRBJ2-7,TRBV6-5,CASREGPAEYF,TGTGCCAGCAGGGAGGGGCCGGCAGAATACTTC
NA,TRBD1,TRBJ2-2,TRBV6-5,CASSRRDRGPGELFF,TGTGCCAGCAGCCGCCGGGACAGGGGTCCCGGGGAGCTGTTTTTT
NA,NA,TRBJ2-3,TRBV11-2,CASSPNNRPQSDTQYF,TGTGCCAGCAGCCCAAATAACCGCCCCCAAAGCGATACGCAGTATTTT
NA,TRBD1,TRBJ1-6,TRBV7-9,CASSSDSTGSSYNSPLHF,TGTGCCAGCAGCTCCGATTCGACAGGGAGCTCCTATAATTCACCCCTCCACTTT
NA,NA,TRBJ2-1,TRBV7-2,CASSLRPSVRGGVADEQFF,NA
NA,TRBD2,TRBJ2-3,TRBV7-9,CASSSTSVSYF,TGTGCCAGCAGCTCGACTAGCGTCTCATATTTT
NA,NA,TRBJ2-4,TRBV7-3,CASSHSIGGAKNIQYF,TGTGCCAGCAGCCACTCTATCGGGGGAGCCAAAAACATTCAGTACTTC
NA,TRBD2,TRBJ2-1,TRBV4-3,CASSLKSAGGPYNEQFF,TGCGCCAGCAGCCTCAAGAGTGCGGGAGGTCCCTACAATGAGCAGTTCTTC
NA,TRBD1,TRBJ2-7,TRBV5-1,CASSEDRDYEQYF,TGCGCCAGCAGCGAGGACAGGGACTACGAGCAGTACTTC
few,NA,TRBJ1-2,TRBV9,CASTVGQNSYGYTF,TGTGCCAGCACCGTCGGACAGAATTCATATGGCTACACCTTC
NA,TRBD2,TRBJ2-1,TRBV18,CASSPRSSGSNEQFF,TGTGCCAGCTCACCAAGGTCTAGCGGGAGCAATGAGCAGTTCTTC
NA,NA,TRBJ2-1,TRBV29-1,CSVELTGSGSYNEQFF,TGCAGCGTTGAACTAACAGGATCCGGGTCCTACAATGAGCAGTTCTTC
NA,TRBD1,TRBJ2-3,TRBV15,CATSRDDRASTDTQYF,TGTGCCACCAGCAGAGACGACAGGGCAAGCACAGATACGCAGTATTTT
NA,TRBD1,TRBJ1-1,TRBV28,CASISRGRTEAFF,TGTGCCAGCATTAGCAGGGGGCGCACTGAAGCTTTCTTT
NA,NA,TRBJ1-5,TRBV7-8,CASSLIRDQPQHF,TGTGCCAGCAGCTTAATTAGAGATCAGCCCCAGCATTTT
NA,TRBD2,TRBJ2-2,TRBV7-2,CASSLVLAGPGTGELFF,TGTGCCAGCAGCTTAGTTCTAGCGGGGCCGGGCACCGGGGAGCTGTTTTTT
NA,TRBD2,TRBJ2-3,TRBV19,CASSMPGLAAFYTDTQYF,TGTGCCAGTAGTATGCCGGGACTAGCGGCCTTCTACACAGATACGCAGTATTTT
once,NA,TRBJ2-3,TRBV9,CASIRDIGPPDTQYF,TGTGCCAGCATCCGAGACATAGGTCCCCCCGATACGCAGTATTTT
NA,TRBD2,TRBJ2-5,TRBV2,CASSESGGASETQYF,TGTGCCAGCAGTGAAAGCGGGGGGGCCTCAGAGACCCAGTACTTC
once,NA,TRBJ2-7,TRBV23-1,CASSLRYSSYEQYF,TGCGCCAGCAGTCTTCGGTACAGCTCCTACGAGCAGTACTTC
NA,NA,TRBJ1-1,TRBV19,CASSIGRGYTEAFF,TGTGCCAGTAGTATAGGTCGGGGATACACTGAAGCTTTCTTT
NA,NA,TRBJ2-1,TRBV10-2,CASSEVGPNEQFF,TGCGCCAGCAGTGAAGTGGGGCCCAATGAGCAGTTCTTC
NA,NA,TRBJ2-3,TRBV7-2,CASSPVRLDTQYF,TGTGCCAGCAGCCCCGTCCGGTTGGATACGCAGTATTTT
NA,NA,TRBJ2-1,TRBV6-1,CASSEYALALISNEQFF,TGTGCCAGCAGTGAATATGCCCTAGCGTTAATTTCCAATGAGCAGTTCTTC
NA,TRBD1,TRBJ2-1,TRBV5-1,CASSQIRDRAYNEQFF,TGCGCCAGCAGTCAGATTAGGGACAGAGCCTACAATGAGCAGTTCTTC
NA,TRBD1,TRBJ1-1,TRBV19,CASRDRGFLTEAFF,TGTGCCAGCCGGGACAGGGGGTTCCTCACTGAAGCTTTCTTT